The 22 T cell receptor beta chains listed next were all sequenced from one sample in a study of beta chain features in type 1 diabetes. Broader study findings: TCRB CDR3 length was moderately but significantly reduced in all four CD4+ subsets of Type 1 diabetes patients.

Their target antigens are unknown. Expressed TCRB transcripts got sequenced, as all isolated RNA was reverse transcribed. Method: immunoSEQ multiplex PCR; TCRdb's copy keeps in-frame clones and lacks some. Of about 660,000 clones detected, around 15% appear once; the ten largest clones hold 0.03% to 0.045%. The sample was naive CD4+ T cells from blood. The receptors stem from a man younger than 35 with type 1 diabetes.

This clone has more than one count but fewer than ten. The J gene is TRBJ1-5, the V gene TRBV5-4; 9 positions agree with TRBD1. Germline V lookup: CDR1 SGHNT, CDR2 YYREEE (reference sequence). The ends lost 4 bases at V and 6 bases at J; junction bases unmatched: 8. The CDR3 spans 15 residues. Here the CDR3 reads CASSPGTGSGQPQHF. The DNA for the CDR3 is TGTGCCAGCAGCCCCGGGACAGGGTCCGGTCAGCCCCAGCATTTT.

The CDR3 loop is CASSPQAGPDEQFF. The CDR3 DNA reads as TGTGCCAGCAGCCCTCAGGCCGGGCCGGATGAGCAGTTCTTC. The chain carries TRBV7-9 and TRBJ2-1; no definite D call. Per the germline V gene, CDR1 is SEHNR and CDR2 is FQNEAQ (reference sequence). The CDR3 has 14 amino acids. The V gene lost 5 bases and the J gene lost 8 bases, with 16 bases spanning the gap.

The sample holds a few counts of this clone. The J gene is TRBJ1-5, the V gene TRBV2; D is undetermined. This CDR3 has 15 amino acids. The V and J ends lost 6 bases and 1 base respectively, with 13 bases between them. CDR1 SNHLY and CDR2 FYNNEI come from the germline V gene. CDR3 residues: CASRGGSGSNQPQHF. The CDR3 coding sequence is TGTGCCAGCAGGGGAGGGTCGGGGAGCAATCAGCCCCAGCATTTT.

This clone was seen a handful of times. The chain is built from TRBV9 and TRBJ2-1, with D possibly matching TRBD2 (6 bases). This CDR3 has 18 amino acids. The germline gives CDR1 SGDLS, CDR2 YYNGEE. V shed 0 bases and J shed 3 bases, with 19 bases lying between them. CDR3 region: CASSVAPRDSSNYNEQFF. DNA of the CDR3: TGTGCCAGCAGCGTAGCACCAAGGGACTCATCTAACTACAATGAGCAGTTCTTC.

This clone has a handful of counts. V and J are TRBV7-9 and TRBJ2-1; 7 positions match TRBD2. This CDR3 region has 16 residues. J gave up 5 bases and V 5 bases, and 12 bases lay outside the gene matches. The germline V gene encodes CDR1 SEHNR and CDR2 FQNEAQ (reference sequence). CDR3 nucleotides: TGTGCCAGCAGCCTCCCCTCAGCGGGGAGCCACAATGAGCAGTTCTTC. Translated, it gives CASSLPSAGSHNEQFF. The variable domain in full, completed from reference TRBV7-9 and TRBJ2-1, reads DTGVSQNPRHKITKRGQNVTFRCDPISEHNRLYWYRQTLGQGPEFLTYFQNEAQLEKSRLLSDRFSAERPKGSFSTLEIQRTEQGDSAMYLCASSLPSAGSHNEQFFGPGTRLTVL.

The V and J genes are TRBV30 and TRBJ2-1; no definite D call. This CDR3 is built from 15 residues. V was pared by 0 bases and J by 3 bases, with 12 bases between. Germline V gene data show CDR1 as GTSNPN and CDR2 as SVGIG (reference sequence). For the CDR3, the DNA is TGTGCCTGGAGTGTAGGGCCCGGCAACTACAATGAGCAGTTCTTC. Translated, it gives CAWSVGPGNYNEQFF.

This clone was counted only a few times. The chain has TRBV7-9 and TRBJ1-1; tentatively, D is TRBD1 (6 bases). Trimming pared 2 bases from V and 6 bases from J, leaving 22 bases between. The CDR3 spans 17 residues. From germline, CDR1 is SEHNR and CDR2 FQNEAQ (reference sequence). This CDR3 reads CASSLRGAEEVHSEAFF. For the CDR3, the DNA is TGTGCCAGCAGCTTACGGGGGGCGGAAGAAGTACACTCTGAAGCTTTCTTT.

The chain combines TRBV7-9 with TRBJ1-3, with a weak D call TRBD1 (5 bases). The CDR3 is 15 residues long. CDR1 and CDR2 (germline): SEHNR, FQNEAQ (reference sequence). The V end lost 2 bases, the J end lost 4 bases, and 12 bases lay between the germline ends. For the CDR3, the DNA is TGTGCCAGCAGCTTACTCGTGACAGAGGGAAACACCATATATTTT. Translated, it gives CASSLLVTEGNTIYF.

V is TRBV30 and J is TRBJ1-6; no clear D gene. Deletions cut 1 base from V and 7 bases from J, with 11 bases between. The germline V gene has CDR1 GTSNPN and CDR2 SVGIG (reference sequence). This CDR3 comprises 14 residues. The CDR3 DNA follows: TGTGCCTGGAGTGAGGTAGATCTCAATTCACCCCTCCACTTT. This translates into CAWSEVDLNSPLHF.

The chain links TRBV27 to TRBJ1-1; D not certain. Germline values: CDR1 MNHEY, CDR2 SMNVEV (reference sequence). CDR3 length equals 13 residues. Trimming took 3 bases from V and 2 from J, leaving 7 bases between them. CDR3 DNA: TGTGCCAGCAGTTTTAGTCAAAACACTGAAGCTTTCTTT. Translated, it gives CASSFSQNTEAFF.

This sequence joins TRBV7-9 and TRBJ2-2, with D possibly being TRBD2 (6 bases). There are 12 residues in the CDR3. CDR1 SEHNR and CDR2 FQNEAQ come from the germline V gene (reference sequence). Trimming pared 10 bases from V and 5 bases from J, leaving 11 bases between. In DNA form, the CDR3 reads TGTGCCAACGACGCGGGAACCGGGGAGCTGTTTTTT. It encodes CANDAGTGELFF.

This chain links TRBV5-1 with TRBJ2-5; D not certain. Germline assignment: CDR1 SGHRS and CDR2 YFSETQ. V was trimmed by 2 bases and J by 5 bases, leaving 7 bases between them. The CDR3 totals 12 residues. CDR3 protein: CASSLAMETQYF. DNA for the CDR3: TGCGCCAGCAGCTTAGCCATGGAGACCCAGTACTTC.

The rearrangement joins TRBV5-1 to TRBJ2-1; 14 bases line up with TRBD2. The CDR3 length is 20 residues. The trim removed 4 bases at V and 1 base at J, leaving 13 bases unmatched. From germline, CDR1 is SGHRS and CDR2 YFSETQ. As DNA, the CDR3 is TGCGCCAGCAGCCCCGCCTGGGGACTAGCGGGAGCTAGGTCCTACAATGAGCAGTTCTTC. Its protein product is CASSPAWGLAGARSYNEQFF.

This chain uses TRBV6-1 with TRBJ2-2, with 11 positions matching TRBD1. CDR1 is MNHNS and CDR2 is SASEGT in the germline V gene. The CDR3 is 15 amino acids. The V segment lost 6 bases and the J segment 7 bases; nucleotides outside the gene matches: 7. As DNA, the CDR3 is TGTGCCAGCAGCGGGACAGGGGGGTATGACGGGGAGCTGTTTTTT. Protein product: CASSGTGGYDGELFF.

This clone was detected a few times. The chain has TRBV7-2 and TRBJ2-4; the D gene is possibly TRBD1 (6 bases). The germline CDR1 and CDR2 sequences are SGHTA and FQGNSA. CDR3 length: 12 residues. Between the trimmed V and J ends, which lost 6 bases and 8 bases, there was a span of 11 bases. The CDR3 sequence is CASRAQGYIQYF. The CDR3 coding sequence is TGTGCCAGCAGGGCACAGGGTTACATTCAGTACTTC.

The V and J genes are TRBV18 and TRBJ2-7; 8 nucleotides line up with TRBD2. CDR3 size: 15 residues. V was clipped by 6 bases and J by 2 bases; unmatched bases: 9. Looked up from germline, CDR1 is KGHSH and CDR2 is LQKENI. The CDR3 DNA is TGTGCCAGCTCGTACGCCGGGACTAGAGCCTACGAGCAGTACTTC. It yields the protein CASSYAGTRAYEQYF.

This chain connects TRBV4-2 to TRBJ2-1; TRBD2 aligns across 9 bases. Per germline, CDR1 LGHNA and CDR2 YNFKEQ. Trimming removed 0 bases from V and 4 bases from J; junction bases left unmatched: 7. There are 17 residues in the CDR3. The CDR3 nucleotides read TGTGCCAGCAGCCAAGATCCTGCTAGCGGGGTTTACAATGAGCAGTTCTTC. Its translation is CASSQDPASGVYNEQFF.

This clone was detected a few times. This chain connects TRBV9 to TRBJ1-5; D might be TRBD1 (6 bases). V was cut by 0 bases and J by 0 bases, with 16 bases left in between. Germline CDR1 SGDLS, CDR2 YYNGEE. The CDR3 length is 18 residues. The CDR3 coding sequence is TGTGCCAGCAGCGTAGGGCCCCTAGGGGGGAATAGCAATCAGCCCCAGCATTTT. This encodes CASSVGPLGGNSNQPQHF.

V usage is TRBV7-2 and J usage is TRBJ1-1; TRBD1 is a possible D gene (5 bases). V lost 4 bases and J 2 bases, leaving 8 bases between the germline ends. There are 13 residues in the CDR3. Germline assignment: CDR1 SGHTA and CDR2 FQGNSA. The CDR3 region is CASSSRANTEAFF. CDR3 in DNA: TGTGCCAGCAGCTCCAGGGCAAACACTGAAGCTTTCTTT.

The rearrangement uses TRBV27 and TRBJ1-2; D is ambiguous. Germline CDR1 is MNHEY and CDR2 is SMNVEV (reference sequence). Trimming left V 3 bases short and J 8 bases short, with 13 bases between. The length of the CDR3 is 13 residues. The CDR3: CASSFEGLAGYTF. The CDR3 coding sequence is TGTGCCAGCAGTTTCGAGGGTCTGGCAGGCTACACCTTC.

In this sample, this clone turned up a few times. This chain connects TRBV6-5 to TRBJ2-7; D is perhaps TRBD1 or TRBD2 (5 bases each). The CDR3 has 12 amino acids. V lost 6 bases, J lost 8 bases, and 14 bases lay in between. CDR1 and CDR2 (germline): MNHEY, SVGAGI. As DNA, the CDR3 is TGTGCCAGCAGCCGGGACCGCCGTAAGCAGTACTTC. This encodes CASSRDRRKQYF.

This clone turned up a few times. The chain carries TRBV29-1 and TRBJ1-1; D possibly corresponds to TRBD1 (5 bases). The germline V gene has CDR1 SQVTM and CDR2 ANQGSEA. V was clipped by 5 bases and J by 4 bases, with 14 bases between them. CDR3 size: 13 residues. The CDR3 here is CSVWPWGRTEAFF. CDR3 in DNA: TGCAGCGTTTGGCCCTGGGGACGCACTGAAGCTTTCTTT.